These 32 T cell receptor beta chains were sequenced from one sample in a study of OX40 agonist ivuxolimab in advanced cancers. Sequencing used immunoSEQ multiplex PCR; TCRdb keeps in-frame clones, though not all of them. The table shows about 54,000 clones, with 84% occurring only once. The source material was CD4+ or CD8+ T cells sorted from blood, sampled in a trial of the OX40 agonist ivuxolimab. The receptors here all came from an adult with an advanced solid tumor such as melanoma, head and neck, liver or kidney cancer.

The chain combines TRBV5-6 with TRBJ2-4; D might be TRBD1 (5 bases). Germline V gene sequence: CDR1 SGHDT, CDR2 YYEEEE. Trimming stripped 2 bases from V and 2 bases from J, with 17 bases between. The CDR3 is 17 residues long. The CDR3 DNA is TGTGCCAGCAGCTTAGGATTGATAGGGGCGTCCAAAAACATTCAGTACTTC. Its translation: CASSLGLIGASKNIQYF.

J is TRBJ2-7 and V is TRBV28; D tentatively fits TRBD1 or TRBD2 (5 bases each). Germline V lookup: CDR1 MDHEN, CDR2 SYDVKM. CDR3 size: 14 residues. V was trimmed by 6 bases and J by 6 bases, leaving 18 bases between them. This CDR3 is CASSPGTATGEQYF. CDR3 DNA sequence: TGTGCCAGCAGCCCCGGGACGGCCACTGGCGAGCAGTACTTC.

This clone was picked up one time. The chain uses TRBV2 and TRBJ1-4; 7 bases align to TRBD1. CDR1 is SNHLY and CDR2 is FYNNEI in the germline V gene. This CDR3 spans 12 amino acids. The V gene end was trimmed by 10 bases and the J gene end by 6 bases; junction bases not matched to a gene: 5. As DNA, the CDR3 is TGTGCCACCGGACAGGAGGATGAAAAACTGTTTTTT. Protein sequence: CATGQEDEKLFF.

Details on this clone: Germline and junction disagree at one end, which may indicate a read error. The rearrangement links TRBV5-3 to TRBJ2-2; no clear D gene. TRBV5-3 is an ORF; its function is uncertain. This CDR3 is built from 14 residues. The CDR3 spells CASSLARKAGELFF. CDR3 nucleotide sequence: TGTGCCAGCAGCTTGGCCCGAAAGGCCGGGGAGCTGTTTTTT.

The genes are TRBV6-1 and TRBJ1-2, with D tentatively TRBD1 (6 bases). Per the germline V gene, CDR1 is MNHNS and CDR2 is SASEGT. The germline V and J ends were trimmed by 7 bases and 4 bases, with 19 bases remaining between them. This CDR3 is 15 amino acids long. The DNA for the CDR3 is TGTGCCAGCACAGCCAAAGGGGTGGGGGCCTATGGCTACACCTTC. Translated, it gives CASTAKGVGAYGYTF.

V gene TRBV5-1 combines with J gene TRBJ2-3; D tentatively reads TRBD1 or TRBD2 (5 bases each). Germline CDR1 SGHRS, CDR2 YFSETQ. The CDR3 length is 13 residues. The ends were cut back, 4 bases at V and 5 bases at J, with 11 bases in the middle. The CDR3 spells CASSEGYVDTQYF. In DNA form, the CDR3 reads TGCGCCAGCAGCGAGGGGTACGTAGATACGCAGTATTTT.

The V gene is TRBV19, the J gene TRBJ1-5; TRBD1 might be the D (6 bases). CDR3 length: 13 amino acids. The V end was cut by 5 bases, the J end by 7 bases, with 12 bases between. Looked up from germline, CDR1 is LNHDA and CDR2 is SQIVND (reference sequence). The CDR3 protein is CASSWEGGQPQHF. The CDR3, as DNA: TGTGCCAGTAGTTGGGAAGGGGGGCAGCCCCAGCATTTT.

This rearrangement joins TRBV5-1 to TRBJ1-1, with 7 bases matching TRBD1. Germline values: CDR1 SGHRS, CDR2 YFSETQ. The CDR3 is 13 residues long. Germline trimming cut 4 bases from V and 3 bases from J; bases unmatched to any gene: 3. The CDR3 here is CASSPRGDTEAFF. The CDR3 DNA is TGCGCCAGCAGCCCCAGGGGGGACACTGAAGCTTTCTTT.

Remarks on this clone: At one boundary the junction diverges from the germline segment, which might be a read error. Here the CDR3 reads CASREDYSVTGSDTQYF. The CDR3 nucleotides are TGTGCCAGCAGAGAAGATTATAGTGTAACGGGATCAGATACGCAGTATTTT. The chain recombines TRBV2 with TRBJ2-3; weak D call: TRBD2 (5 bases). Per germline, CDR1 SNHLY and CDR2 FYNNEI. This CDR3 has 17 residues.

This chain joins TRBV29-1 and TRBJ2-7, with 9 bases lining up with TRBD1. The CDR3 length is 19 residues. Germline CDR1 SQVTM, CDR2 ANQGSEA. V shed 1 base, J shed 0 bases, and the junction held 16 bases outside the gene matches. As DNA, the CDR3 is TGCAGCGTTGAAGTATCAAGTGACAGGGGGAAATTGCGCTCCTACGAGCAGTACTTC. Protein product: CSVEVSSDRGKLRSYEQYF.

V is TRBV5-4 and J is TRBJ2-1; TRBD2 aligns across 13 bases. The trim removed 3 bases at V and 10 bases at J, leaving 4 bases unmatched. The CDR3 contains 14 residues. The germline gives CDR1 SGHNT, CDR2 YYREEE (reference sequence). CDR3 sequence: CASSWGTSGAEQFF. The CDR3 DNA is TGTGCCAGCAGCTGGGGGACTAGCGGGGCCGAGCAGTTCTTC.

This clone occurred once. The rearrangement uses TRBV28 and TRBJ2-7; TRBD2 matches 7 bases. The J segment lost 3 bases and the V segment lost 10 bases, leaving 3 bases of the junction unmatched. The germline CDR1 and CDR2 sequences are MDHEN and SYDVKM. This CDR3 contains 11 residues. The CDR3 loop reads CAMGGGYEQYF. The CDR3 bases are TGTGCCATGGGCGGGGGCTACGAGCAGTACTTC. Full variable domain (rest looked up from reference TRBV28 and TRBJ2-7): DVKVTQSSRYLVKRTGEKVFLECVQDMDHENMFWYRQDPGLGLRLIYFSYDVKMKEKGDIPEGYSVSREKKERFSLILESASTNQTSMYLCAMGGGYEQYFGPGTRLTVT.

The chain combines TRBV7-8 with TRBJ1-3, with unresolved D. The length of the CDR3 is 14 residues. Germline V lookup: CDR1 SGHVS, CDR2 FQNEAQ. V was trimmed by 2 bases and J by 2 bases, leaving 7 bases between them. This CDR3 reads CASSLSETGNTIYF. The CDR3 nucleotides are TGTGCCAGCAGCTTATCTGAGACTGGAAACACCATATATTTT.

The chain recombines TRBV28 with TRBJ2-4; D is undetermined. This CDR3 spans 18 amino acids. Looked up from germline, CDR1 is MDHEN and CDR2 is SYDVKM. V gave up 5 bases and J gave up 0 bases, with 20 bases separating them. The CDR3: CASSLGHFRYQAKNIQYF. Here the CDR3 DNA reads TGTGCCAGCAGTCTGGGCCATTTCAGGTACCAAGCCAAAAACATTCAGTACTTC.

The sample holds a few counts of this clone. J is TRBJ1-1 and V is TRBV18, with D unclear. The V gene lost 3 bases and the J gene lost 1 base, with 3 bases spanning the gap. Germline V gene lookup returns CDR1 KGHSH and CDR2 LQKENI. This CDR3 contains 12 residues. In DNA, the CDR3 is TGTGCCAGCTCACCGGAGAACACTGAAGCTTTCTTT. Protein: CASSPENTEAFF.

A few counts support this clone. Here the CDR3 reads CASNVAGGTEAFF. The CDR3 DNA reads TGTGCCAGCAATGTAGCTGGGGGCACTGAAGCTTTCTTT. This chain links TRBV2 with TRBJ1-1, with a weak D call TRBD1 (5 bases). This CDR3 has 13 residues. Trimming left V 7 bases short and J 4 bases short, with 13 bases between. In germline, CDR1 is SNHLY, CDR2 FYNNEI. The full variable domain, with the rest looked up from reference TRBV2 and TRBJ1-1, is EPEVTQTPSHQVTQMGQEVILRCVPISNHLYFYWYRQILGQKVEFLVSFYNNEISEKSEIFDDQFSVERPDGSNFTLKIRSTKLEDSAMYFCASNVAGGTEAFFGQGTRLTVV.

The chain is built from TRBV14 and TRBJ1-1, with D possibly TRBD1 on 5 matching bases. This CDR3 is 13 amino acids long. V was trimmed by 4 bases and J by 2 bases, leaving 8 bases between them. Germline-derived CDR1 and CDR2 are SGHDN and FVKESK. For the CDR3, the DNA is TGTGCCAGCAGCCTGACAGAAAACACTGAAGCTTTCTTT. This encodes CASSLTENTEAFF.

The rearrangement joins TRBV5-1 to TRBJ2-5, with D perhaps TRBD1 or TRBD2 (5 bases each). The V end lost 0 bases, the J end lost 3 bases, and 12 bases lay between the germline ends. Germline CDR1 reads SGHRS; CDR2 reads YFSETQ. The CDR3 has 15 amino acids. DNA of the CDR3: TGCGCCAGCAGCTTGGCCGGGGACCGAGAAGAGACCCAGTACTTC. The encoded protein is CASSLAGDREETQYF. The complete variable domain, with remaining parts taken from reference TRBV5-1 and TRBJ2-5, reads KAGVTQTPRYLIKTRGQQVTLSCSPISGHRSVSWYQQTPGQGLQFLFEYFSETQRNKGNFPGRFSGRQFSNSRSEMNVSTLELGDSALYLCASSLAGDREETQYFGPGTRLLVL.

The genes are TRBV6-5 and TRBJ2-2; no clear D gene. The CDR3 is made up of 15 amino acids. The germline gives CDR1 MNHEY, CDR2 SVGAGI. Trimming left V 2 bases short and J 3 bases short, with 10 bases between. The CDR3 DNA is TGTGCCAGCAGTTACGGGCACAGCTACACCGGGGAGCTGTTTTTT. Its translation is CASSYGHSYTGELFF.

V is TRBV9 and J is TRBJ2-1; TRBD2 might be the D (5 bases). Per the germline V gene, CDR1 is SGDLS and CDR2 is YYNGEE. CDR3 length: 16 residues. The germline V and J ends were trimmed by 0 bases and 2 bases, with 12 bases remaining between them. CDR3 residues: CASSVGIGNTYNEQFF. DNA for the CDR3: TGTGCCAGCAGCGTAGGGATCGGGAACACCTACAATGAGCAGTTCTTC.

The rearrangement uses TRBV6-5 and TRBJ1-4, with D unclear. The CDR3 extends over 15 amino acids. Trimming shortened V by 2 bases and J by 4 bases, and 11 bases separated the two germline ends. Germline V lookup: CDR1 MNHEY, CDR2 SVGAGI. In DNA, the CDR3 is TGTGCCAGCAGTTACGGTCGAAGGATTAATGAAAAACTGTTTTTT. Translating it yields CASSYGRRINEKLFF.

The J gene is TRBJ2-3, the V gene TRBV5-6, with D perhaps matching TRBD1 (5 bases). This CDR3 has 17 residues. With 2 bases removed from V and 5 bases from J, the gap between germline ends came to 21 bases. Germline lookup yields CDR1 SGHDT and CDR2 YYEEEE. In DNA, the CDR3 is TGTGCCAGCAGCTTCGTTGGGGTCGTAGCAGGGTTAGATACGCAGTATTTT. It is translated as CASSFVGVVAGLDTQYF.

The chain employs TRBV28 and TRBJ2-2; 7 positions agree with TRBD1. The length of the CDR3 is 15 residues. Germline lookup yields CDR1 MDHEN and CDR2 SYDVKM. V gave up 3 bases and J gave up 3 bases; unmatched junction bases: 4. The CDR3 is CASSLGQMDTGELFF. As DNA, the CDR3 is TGTGCCAGCAGTTTGGGACAGATGGACACCGGGGAGCTGTTTTTT.

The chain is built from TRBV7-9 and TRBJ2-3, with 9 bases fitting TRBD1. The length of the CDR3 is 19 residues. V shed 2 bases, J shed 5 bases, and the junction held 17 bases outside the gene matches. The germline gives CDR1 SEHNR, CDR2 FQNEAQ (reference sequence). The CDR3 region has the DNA TGTGCCAGCAGCTTAATGAGATTGGGACAGGGTACATTGAAAGATACGCAGTATTTT. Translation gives CASSLMRLGQGTLKDTQYF.

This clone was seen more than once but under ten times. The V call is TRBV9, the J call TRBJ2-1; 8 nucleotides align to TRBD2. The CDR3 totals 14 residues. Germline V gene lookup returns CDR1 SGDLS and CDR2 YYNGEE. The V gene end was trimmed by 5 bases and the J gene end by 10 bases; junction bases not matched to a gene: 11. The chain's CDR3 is CASRPRGGQGEQFF. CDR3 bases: TGTGCCAGCAGGCCCCGGGGGGGGCAAGGCGAGCAGTTCTTC.

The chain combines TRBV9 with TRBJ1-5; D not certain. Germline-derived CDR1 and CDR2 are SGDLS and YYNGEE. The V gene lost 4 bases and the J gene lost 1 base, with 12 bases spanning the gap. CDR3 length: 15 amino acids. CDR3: CASSSSPDSNQPQHF. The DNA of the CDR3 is TGTGCCAGCAGCTCCTCACCCGACAGCAATCAGCCCCAGCATTTT.

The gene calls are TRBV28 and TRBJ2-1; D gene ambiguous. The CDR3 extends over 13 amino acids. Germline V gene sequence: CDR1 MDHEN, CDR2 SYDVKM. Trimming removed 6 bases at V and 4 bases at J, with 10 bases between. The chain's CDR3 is CASSPTGYNEQFF. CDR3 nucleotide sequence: TGTGCCAGCAGCCCGACTGGATACAATGAGCAGTTCTTC.

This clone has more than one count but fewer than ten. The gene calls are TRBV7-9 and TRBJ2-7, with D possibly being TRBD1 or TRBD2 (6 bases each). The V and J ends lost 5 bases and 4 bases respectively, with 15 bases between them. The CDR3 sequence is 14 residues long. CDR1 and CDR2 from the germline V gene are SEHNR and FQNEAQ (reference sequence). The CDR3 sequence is CASSPTGTSYEQYF. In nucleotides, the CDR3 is TGTGCCAGCAGCCCTACAGGGACTTCGTACGAGCAGTACTTC.

The DNA of the CDR3 is TGTGCCAGCAGTGATAGGCGGGGAAGCTCCTACAATGAGCAGTTCTTC. Protein sequence: CASSDRRGSSYNEQFF. The genes are TRBV6-1 and TRBJ2-1; possible D gene TRBD2, 6 bases. Germline values: CDR1 MNHNS, CDR2 SASEGT. This CDR3 has 16 residues. V lost 3 bases, J lost 0 bases, and 12 bases lay in between.

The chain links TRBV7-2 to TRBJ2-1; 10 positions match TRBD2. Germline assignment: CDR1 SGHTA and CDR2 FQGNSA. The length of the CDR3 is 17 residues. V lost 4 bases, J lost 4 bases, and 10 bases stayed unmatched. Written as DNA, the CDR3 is TGTGCCAGCAGCTCGTCACTAGCGGGGCTTAGTTACAATGAGCAGTTCTTC. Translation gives CASSSSLAGLSYNEQFF.

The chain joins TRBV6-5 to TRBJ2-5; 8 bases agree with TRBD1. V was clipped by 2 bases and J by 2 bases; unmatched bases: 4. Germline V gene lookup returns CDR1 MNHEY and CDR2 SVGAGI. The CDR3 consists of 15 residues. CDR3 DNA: TGTGCCAGCAGTTACGCAGGGGGCTGGCAAGAGACCCAGTACTTC. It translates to CASSYAGGWQETQYF.

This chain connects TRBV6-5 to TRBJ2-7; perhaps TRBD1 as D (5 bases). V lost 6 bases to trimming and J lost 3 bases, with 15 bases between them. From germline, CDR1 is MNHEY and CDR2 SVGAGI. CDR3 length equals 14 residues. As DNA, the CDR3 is TGTGCCAGCAGAAGACAGAGTTTGAGCTACGAGCAGTACTTC. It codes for CASRRQSLSYEQYF.